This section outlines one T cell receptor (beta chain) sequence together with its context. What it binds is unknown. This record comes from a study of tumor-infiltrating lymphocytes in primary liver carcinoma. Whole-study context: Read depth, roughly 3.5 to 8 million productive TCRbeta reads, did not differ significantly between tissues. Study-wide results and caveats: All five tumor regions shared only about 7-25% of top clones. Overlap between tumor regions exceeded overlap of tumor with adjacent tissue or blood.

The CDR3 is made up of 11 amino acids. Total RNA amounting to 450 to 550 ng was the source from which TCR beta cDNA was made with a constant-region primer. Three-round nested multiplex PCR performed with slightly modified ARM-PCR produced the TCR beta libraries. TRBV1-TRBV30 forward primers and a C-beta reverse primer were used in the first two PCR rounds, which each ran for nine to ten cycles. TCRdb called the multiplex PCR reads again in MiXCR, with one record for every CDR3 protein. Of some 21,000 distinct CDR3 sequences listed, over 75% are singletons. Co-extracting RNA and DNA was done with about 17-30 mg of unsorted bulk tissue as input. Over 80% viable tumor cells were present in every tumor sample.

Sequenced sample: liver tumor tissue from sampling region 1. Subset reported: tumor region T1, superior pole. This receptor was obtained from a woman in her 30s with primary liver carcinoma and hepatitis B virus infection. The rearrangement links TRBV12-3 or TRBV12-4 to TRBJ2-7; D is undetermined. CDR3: CASSLLYEQCV. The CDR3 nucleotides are TGTGCCAGCAGCCTGCTATACGAGCAGTGCGTC.